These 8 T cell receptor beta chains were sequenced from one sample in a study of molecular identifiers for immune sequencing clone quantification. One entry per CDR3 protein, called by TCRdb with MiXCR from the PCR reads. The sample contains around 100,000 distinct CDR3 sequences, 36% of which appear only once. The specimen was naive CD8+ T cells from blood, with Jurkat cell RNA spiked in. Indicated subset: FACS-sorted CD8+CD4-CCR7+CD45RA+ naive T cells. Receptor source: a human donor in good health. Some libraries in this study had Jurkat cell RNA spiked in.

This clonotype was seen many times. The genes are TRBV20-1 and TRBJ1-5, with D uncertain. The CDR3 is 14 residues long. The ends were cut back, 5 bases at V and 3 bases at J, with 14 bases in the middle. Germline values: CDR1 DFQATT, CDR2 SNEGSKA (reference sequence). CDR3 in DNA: TGCAGTGCTGACTTGGAAGGGCACAATCAGCCCCAGCATTTT. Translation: CSADLEGHNQPQHF.

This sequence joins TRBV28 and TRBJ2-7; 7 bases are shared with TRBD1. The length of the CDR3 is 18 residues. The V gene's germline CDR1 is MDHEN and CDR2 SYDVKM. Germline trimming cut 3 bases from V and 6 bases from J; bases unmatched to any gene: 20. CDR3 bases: TGTGCCAGCAGTTTCCGACCCGACAGGGAAAGGACGCTAGCCGAGCAGTACTTC. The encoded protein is CASSFRPDRERTLAEQYF.

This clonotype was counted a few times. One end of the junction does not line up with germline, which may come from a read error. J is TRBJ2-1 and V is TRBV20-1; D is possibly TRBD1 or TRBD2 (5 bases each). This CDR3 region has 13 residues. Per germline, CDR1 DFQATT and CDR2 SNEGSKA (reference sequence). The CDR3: CSARGVAFYEQLF. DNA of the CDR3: TGCAGTGCTAGGGGGGTAGCCTTCTATGAGCAGCTCTTC.

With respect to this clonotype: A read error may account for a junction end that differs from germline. CDR3 residues: CASSPRDSSSYDEQFF. Here the CDR3 DNA reads TGTGCCAGCAGTCCCCGGGACAGTAGCTCCTACGATGAGCAGTTCTTC. The chain is built from TRBV28 and TRBJ2-1; the match to TRBD1 covers 7 bases. CDR1 and CDR2 from the germline V gene are MDHEN and SYDVKM. CDR3 length equals 16 residues.

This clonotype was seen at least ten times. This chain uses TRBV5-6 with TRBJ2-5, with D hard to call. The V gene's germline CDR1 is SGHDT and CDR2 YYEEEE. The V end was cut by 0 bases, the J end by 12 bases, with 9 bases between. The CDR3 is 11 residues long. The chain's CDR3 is CASSLGYLKYF. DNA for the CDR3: TGTGCCAGCAGCTTGGGGTACTTAAAGTACTTC.

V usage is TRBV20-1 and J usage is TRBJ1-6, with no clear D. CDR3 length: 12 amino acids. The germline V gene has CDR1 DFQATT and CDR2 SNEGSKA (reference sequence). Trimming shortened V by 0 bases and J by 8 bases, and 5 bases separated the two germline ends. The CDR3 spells CSARDADSPLHF. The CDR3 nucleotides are TGCAGTGCTAGAGATGCGGATTCACCCCTCCACTTT.

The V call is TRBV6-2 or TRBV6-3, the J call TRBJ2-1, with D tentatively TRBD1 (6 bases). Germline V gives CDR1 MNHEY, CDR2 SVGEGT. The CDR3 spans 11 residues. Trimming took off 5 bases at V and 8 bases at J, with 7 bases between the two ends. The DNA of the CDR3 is TGTGCCAGCAGTGGGGGCCATGAGCAGTTCTTC. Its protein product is CASSGGHEQFF.

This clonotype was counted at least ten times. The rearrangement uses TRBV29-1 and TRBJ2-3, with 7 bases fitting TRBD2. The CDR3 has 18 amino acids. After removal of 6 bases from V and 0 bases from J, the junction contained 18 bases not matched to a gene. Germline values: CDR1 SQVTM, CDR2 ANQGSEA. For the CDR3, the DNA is TGCAGCGTCCCGGGATCAAGCGGGACGGGGACTAGCACAGATACGCAGTATTTT. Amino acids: CSVPGSSGTGTSTDTQYF.